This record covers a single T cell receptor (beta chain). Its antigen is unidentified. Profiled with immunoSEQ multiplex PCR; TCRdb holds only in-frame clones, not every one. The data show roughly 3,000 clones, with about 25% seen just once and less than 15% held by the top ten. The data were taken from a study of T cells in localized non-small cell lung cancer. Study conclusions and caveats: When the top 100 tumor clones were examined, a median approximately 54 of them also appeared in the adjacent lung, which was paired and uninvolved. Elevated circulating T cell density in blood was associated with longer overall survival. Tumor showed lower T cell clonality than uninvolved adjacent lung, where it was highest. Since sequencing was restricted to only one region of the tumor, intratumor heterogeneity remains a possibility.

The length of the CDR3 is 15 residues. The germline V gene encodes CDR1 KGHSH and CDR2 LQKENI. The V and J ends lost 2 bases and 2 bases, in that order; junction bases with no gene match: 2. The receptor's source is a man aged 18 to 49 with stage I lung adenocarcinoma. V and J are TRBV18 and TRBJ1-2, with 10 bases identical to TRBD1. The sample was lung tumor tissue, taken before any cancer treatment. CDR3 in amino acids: CASSPAGQGNYGYTF. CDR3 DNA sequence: TGTGCCAGCTCACCAGCGGGACAGGGGAACTATGGCTACACCTTC.